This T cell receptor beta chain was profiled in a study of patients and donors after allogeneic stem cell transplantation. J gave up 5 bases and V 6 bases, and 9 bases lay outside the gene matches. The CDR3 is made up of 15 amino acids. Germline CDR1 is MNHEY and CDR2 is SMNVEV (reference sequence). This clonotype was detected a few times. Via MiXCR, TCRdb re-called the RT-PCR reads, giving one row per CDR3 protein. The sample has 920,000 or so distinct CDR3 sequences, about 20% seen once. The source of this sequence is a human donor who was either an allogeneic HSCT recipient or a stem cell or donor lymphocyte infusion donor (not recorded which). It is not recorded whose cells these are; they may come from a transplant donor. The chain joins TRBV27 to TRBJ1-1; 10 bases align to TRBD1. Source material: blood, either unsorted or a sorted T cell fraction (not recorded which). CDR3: CASRIADRGVTEAFF. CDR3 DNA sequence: TGTGCCAGCAGAATCGCGGACAGGGGGGTAACTGAAGCTTTCTTT.